The 27 T cell receptor beta chains in this list originate from one sample, sequenced in a study of shared clonotypes between healthy human individuals. TCRdb keeps only in-frame clones here, not all; method: immunoSEQ multiplex PCR. Of roughly 2,300,000 clones listed, less than 95% were seen once; the top ten hold 0.37%. What was sequenced was naive CD4+ T cells from PBMCs. Specified subset: CD45RA+ positively selected. The receptors come from a man aged 18 to 35 in good health. Some clones in this sample may be carry-over from other donors' samples.

The chain combines TRBV5-6 with TRBJ2-2; D gene uncertain. Looked up from germline, CDR1 is SGHDT and CDR2 is YYEEEE. V dropped 1 base and J dropped 3 bases, with 7 bases sitting between them. CDR3 length equals 14 residues. CDR3 region: CASSLITDTGELFF. The CDR3 nucleotides are TGTGCCAGCAGCTTGATAACAGACACCGGGGAGCTGTTTTTT.

This clone occurred a few times. The sample has other DNA sequences that encode this CDR3 too. The V gene is TRBV7-9, the J gene TRBJ2-7; D gene unclear. This CDR3 comprises 11 residues. Trimming cost V 5 bases and J 1 base, with 3 bases left between them. From germline, CDR1 is SEHNR and CDR2 FQNEAQ (reference sequence). CDR3 residues: CASSRSYEQYF. CDR3 nucleotides: TGTGCCAGCAGCCGGTCCTACGAGCAGTACTTC. Full variable domain (outside the CDR3, taken from reference TRBV7-9 and TRBJ2-7): DTGVSQNPRHKITKRGQNVTFRCDPISEHNRLYWYRQTLGQGPEFLTYFQNEAQLEKSRLLSDRFSAERPKGSFSTLEIQRTEQGDSAMYLCASSRSYEQYFGPGTRLTVT.

V usage is TRBV4-1 and J usage is TRBJ1-4, with TRBD1 as a possible D gene (5 bases). Germline assignment: CDR1 MGHRA and CDR2 YSYEKL. The CDR3 extends over 17 amino acids. V was cut by 0 bases and J by 4 bases, with 15 bases left in between. Here the CDR3 DNA reads TGCGCCAGCAGCCAAGATAGGATAAGGGGTTATAATGAAAAACTGTTTTTT. Translation gives CASSQDRIRGYNEKLFF.

The rearrangement uses TRBV2 and TRBJ1-4; unclear D gene. Germline assignment: CDR1 SNHLY and CDR2 FYNNEI. This CDR3 is 11 amino acids long. The V and J ends lost 9 bases and 6 bases respectively, with 8 bases between them. Here the CDR3 reads CARTVDEKLFF. DNA of the CDR3: TGTGCCAGAACTGTGGATGAAAAACTGTTTTTT.

This chain joins TRBV7-4 and TRBJ1-5; no clear D gene. Germline V gene data show CDR1 as SGHVT and CDR2 as SQSDAQ. V lost 1 base to trimming and J lost 3 bases, with 10 bases between them. The CDR3 runs 15 residues. This CDR3 is CASSLGQDDNQPQHF. DNA of the CDR3: TGTGCCAGCAGCTTAGGGCAGGACGACAATCAGCCCCAGCATTTT.

This chain links TRBV29-1 with TRBJ2-7, with 8 bases aligning to TRBD1. The V segment lost 4 bases and the J segment 0 bases; nucleotides outside the gene matches: 8. CDR3 length equals 15 residues. The germline gives CDR1 SQVTM, CDR2 ANQGSEA. The CDR3 loop is CSVGGPGTGSYEQYF. CDR3 nucleotides: TGCAGCGTTGGGGGGCCCGGGACAGGCTCCTACGAGCAGTACTTC.

The chain combines TRBV28 with TRBJ2-2; D is unresolved. Trimming removed 8 bases from V and 1 base from J, with 8 bases in between. The germline CDR1 and CDR2 sequences are MDHEN and SYDVKM. This CDR3 has 13 amino acids. CDR3 loop: CASVGQNTGELFF. The CDR3 bases are TGTGCCAGCGTGGGTCAGAACACCGGGGAGCTGTTTTTT. The entire variable domain, with the rest obtained from reference TRBV28 and TRBJ2-2, is as follows: DVKVTQSSRYLVKRTGEKVFLECVQDMDHENMFWYRQDPGLGLRLIYFSYDVKMKEKGDIPEGYSVSREKKERFSLILESASTNQTSMYLCASVGQNTGELFFGEGSRLTVL.

This clone was observed a single time. This chain links TRBV7-3 with TRBJ2-3; 8 bases are a match to TRBD2. The germline CDR1 and CDR2 sequences are SGHTA and FQGTGA. The length of the CDR3 is 16 residues. The J segment lost 0 bases and the V segment lost 2 bases, leaving 4 bases of the junction unmatched. This CDR3 reads CASSLDSGTSTDTQYF. DNA for the CDR3: TGTGCCAGCAGCTTAGATAGCGGGACTAGCACAGATACGCAGTATTTT.

On this clone itself: Distinct nucleotide sequences in the sample also encode this CDR3. The chain combines TRBV7-3 with TRBJ2-5; D gene ambiguous. Germline-derived CDR1 and CDR2 are SGHTA and FQGTGA. V was shortened by 2 bases and J by 5 bases, with 9 bases between the two germline ends. This CDR3 region has 13 residues. The CDR3 sequence: CASSLLGSETQYF. The CDR3, as DNA: TGTGCCAGCAGCTTACTAGGTTCGGAGACCCAGTACTTC.

Note on this clone: Other DNA sequences in the sample encode the same CDR3. The chain is built from TRBV4-1 and TRBJ2-7; D ambiguous. The V gene's germline CDR1 is MGHRA and CDR2 YSYEKL. Trimming pared 1 base from V and 5 bases from J, leaving 15 bases between. The CDR3 loop spans 15 amino acids. This chain's CDR3 is CASSQGIGRRDEQYF. CDR3 nucleotide sequence: TGCGCCAGCAGCCAAGGGATCGGTCGTCGGGACGAGCAGTACTTC.

The V call is TRBV19, the J call TRBJ2-1; D gene unclear. The germline V gene encodes CDR1 LNHDA and CDR2 SQIVND (reference sequence). This CDR3 is 15 amino acids long. Trimming cost V 7 bases and J 0 bases, with 13 bases left between them. CDR3 in DNA: TGTGCCAGTACATCGGATCGGTACTCCTACAATGAGCAGTTCTTC. Its translation is CASTSDRYSYNEQFF.

This clone has a handful of counts. The V and J genes are TRBV29-1 and TRBJ2-4, with TRBD1 matching over 8 bases. This CDR3 spans 13 amino acids. Per the germline V gene, CDR1 is SQVTM and CDR2 is ANQGSEA. Trimming took 4 bases from V and 10 from J; bases not matched to a gene: 9. DNA for the CDR3: TGCAGCGTTGCCCGAGACAGGGGCCTAATTCAGTACTTC. This translates into CSVARDRGLIQYF.

The CDR3 region has the DNA TGTGCCAGCAGTTATCCGGGTTTAGAGACCCAGTACTTC. Amino acids: CASSYPGLETQYF. The chain couples TRBV6-5 to TRBJ2-5; D not resolved. Trimming took 3 bases from V and 4 from J, leaving 9 bases between them. From germline, CDR1 is MNHEY and CDR2 SVGAGI. This CDR3 spans 13 amino acids.

The V call is TRBV5-1, the J call TRBJ2-1; weak D call: TRBD2 (5 bases). The CDR3 sequence is 12 residues long. The V end was cut by 0 bases, the J end by 14 bases, with 12 bases between. Germline V lookup: CDR1 SGHRS, CDR2 YFSETQ. This chain's CDR3 is CASSLDPKREFF. The CDR3 bases are TGCGCCAGCAGCTTGGACCCAAAGAGGGAGTTCTTC.

V gene TRBV10-3 combines with J gene TRBJ2-5, with a weak D call TRBD2 (5 bases). This CDR3 has 15 residues. V lost 2 bases to trimming and J lost 0 bases, with 10 bases between them. The germline gives CDR1 ENHRY, CDR2 SYGVKD. The CDR3 here is CAISELRRDQETQYF. CDR3 in DNA: TGTGCCATCAGTGAGCTTCGGCGGGACCAAGAGACCCAGTACTTC.

The chain joins TRBV7-9 to TRBJ1-1, with a tentative D call TRBD1 (5 bases). This CDR3 has 15 amino acids. The V gene's germline CDR1 is SEHNR and CDR2 FQNEAQ (reference sequence). The germline V and J ends were trimmed by 8 bases and 3 bases, with 19 bases remaining between them. This chain's CDR3 is CASGAGEGRDTEAFF. For the CDR3, the DNA is TGTGCCAGCGGGGCCGGGGAGGGCAGAGACACTGAAGCTTTCTTT.

This chain connects TRBV19 to TRBJ2-7, with 8 positions matching TRBD1. Germline V gene data show CDR1 as LNHDA and CDR2 as SQIVND (reference sequence). Trimming took 1 base from V and 3 from J; bases not matched to a gene: 5. The CDR3 extends over 15 amino acids. In DNA form, the CDR3 reads TGTGCCAGTAGTATAGCGGACAGGGTTTTCTACGAGCAGTACTTC. Its protein is CASSIADRVFYEQYF. Based on the CDR3 plus reference TRBV19 and TRBJ2-7, the full variable domain is DGGITQSPKYLFRKEGQNVTLSCEQNLNHDAMYWYRQDPGQGLRLIYYSQIVNDFQKGDIAEGYSVSREKKESFPLTVTSAQKNPTAFYLCASSIADRVFYEQYFGPGTRLTVT.

J is TRBJ1-1 and V is TRBV9; 10 bases map to TRBD1. The V and J ends lost 3 bases and 0 bases, in that order; junction bases with no gene match: 2. This CDR3 has 15 residues. From germline, CDR1 is SGDLS and CDR2 YYNGEE. CDR3 sequence reads: CASSDDRGLNTEAFF. CDR3 nucleotide sequence: TGTGCCAGCAGCGATGACAGGGGGCTGAACACTGAAGCTTTCTTT.

This chain connects TRBV28 to TRBJ1-2; 8 bases match TRBD1. The length of the CDR3 is 16 residues. Germline loops: CDR1 MDHEN, CDR2 SYDVKM. V gave up 4 bases and J gave up 3 bases; unmatched junction bases: 10. The CDR3 nucleotides are TGTGCCAGCAGTTCCTCCTCAGGGGGCAGGGACTATGGCTACACCTTC. This encodes CASSSSSGGRDYGYTF.

As concerns this clone: The sample contains more than one DNA sequence encoding this CDR3. The J gene is TRBJ2-7, the V gene TRBV5-1; D remains ambiguous. Germline V gene data show CDR1 as SGHRS and CDR2 as YFSETQ. The CDR3 totals 13 residues. The V and J ends lost 0 bases and 3 bases respectively, with 7 bases between them. The CDR3 loop reads CASSLDRVYEQYF. The CDR3 nucleotides read TGCGCCAGCAGCTTGGATAGGGTCTACGAGCAGTACTTC.

The chain is built from TRBV15 and TRBJ1-5; tentatively, D is TRBD1 (6 bases). V dropped 4 bases and J dropped 7 bases, with 11 bases sitting between them. Germline V gene lookup returns CDR1 LNHNV and CDR2 YYDKDF (reference sequence). This CDR3 contains 13 residues. CDR3 sequence: CATSISRGQPQHF. The CDR3 region has the DNA TGTGCCACCAGCATAAGCAGGGGCCAGCCCCAGCATTTT.

The rearrangement links TRBV30 to TRBJ2-5; TRBD2 agrees at 7 bases. With 2 bases clipped from V and 1 base from J, the junction kept 10 bases outside the gene matches. Germline lookup yields CDR1 GTSNPN and CDR2 SVGIG (reference sequence). This CDR3 comprises 16 residues. The CDR3 nucleotides read TGTGCCTGGAGTCAACGGGCGGGAGCCATCCAAGAGACCCAGTACTTC. This encodes CAWSQRAGAIQETQYF.

The chain carries TRBV7-3 and TRBJ2-7; D is ambiguous. V was shortened by 5 bases and J by 6 bases, with 14 bases between the two germline ends. Germline CDR1 is SGHTA and CDR2 is FQGTGA. The CDR3 loop spans 13 amino acids. The CDR3: CASSQHLGSEQYF. Written as DNA, the CDR3 is TGTGCCAGCAGCCAGCATCTAGGTTCCGAGCAGTACTTC.

The chain uses TRBV29-1 and TRBJ2-7, with 8 bases aligning to TRBD2. The CDR3 is 14 residues long. The ends lost 4 bases at V and 6 bases at J; junction bases unmatched: 11. Germline values: CDR1 SQVTM, CDR2 ANQGSEA. The CDR3: CSVVERETRGEQYF. CDR3 nucleotide sequence: TGCAGCGTTGTTGAGCGGGAGACTAGGGGCGAGCAGTACTTC.

The chain combines TRBV9 with TRBJ2-7; weak D call: TRBD1 (6 bases). V lost 4 bases and J 2 bases, leaving 13 bases between the germline ends. Germline CDR1 reads SGDLS; CDR2 reads YYNGEE. The CDR3 totals 14 residues. The CDR3 bases are TGTGCCAGCAGCTTACGGGACACACCCTACGAGCAGTACTTC. It encodes CASSLRDTPYEQYF.

This clone was counted a single time. This rearrangement joins TRBV7-9 to TRBJ2-7; the match to TRBD1 covers 9 bases. The length of the CDR3 is 17 residues. Trimming cost V 3 bases and J 3 bases; bases outside gene matches: 12. Germline CDR1 reads SEHNR; CDR2 reads FQNEAQ (reference sequence). The CDR3: CASSFEAGTGWGYEQYF. The CDR3 DNA follows: TGTGCCAGCAGCTTCGAGGCCGGGACAGGGTGGGGCTACGAGCAGTACTTC. Drawing the rest from reference TRBV7-9 and TRBJ2-7, the complete variable domain is DTGVSQNPRHKITKRGQNVTFRCDPISEHNRLYWYRQTLGQGPEFLTYFQNEAQLEKSRLLSDRFSAERPKGSFSTLEIQRTEQGDSAMYLCASSFEAGTGWGYEQYFGPGTRLTVT.

The chain combines TRBV19 with TRBJ1-1; the match to TRBD1 covers 7 bases. The CDR3 length is 14 residues. The V segment lost 6 bases and the J segment 4 bases; nucleotides outside the gene matches: 8. CDR1 and CDR2 (germline): LNHDA, SQIVND (reference sequence). The chain's CDR3 is CASRTDRAGTEAFF. CDR3 coding DNA: TGTGCCAGTAGGACCGACAGGGCCGGCACTGAAGCTTTCTTT.